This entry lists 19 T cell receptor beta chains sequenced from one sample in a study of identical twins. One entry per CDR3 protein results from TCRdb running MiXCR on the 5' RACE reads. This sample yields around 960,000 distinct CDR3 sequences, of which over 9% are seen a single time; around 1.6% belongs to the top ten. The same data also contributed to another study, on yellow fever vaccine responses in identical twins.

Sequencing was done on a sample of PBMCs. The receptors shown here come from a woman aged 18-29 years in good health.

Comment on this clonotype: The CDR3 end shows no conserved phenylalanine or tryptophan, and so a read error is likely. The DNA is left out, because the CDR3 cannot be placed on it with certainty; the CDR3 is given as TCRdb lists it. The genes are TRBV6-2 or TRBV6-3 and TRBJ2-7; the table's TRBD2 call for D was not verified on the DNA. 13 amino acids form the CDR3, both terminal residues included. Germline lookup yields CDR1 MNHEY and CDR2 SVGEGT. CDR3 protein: CASSYDGETASHL.

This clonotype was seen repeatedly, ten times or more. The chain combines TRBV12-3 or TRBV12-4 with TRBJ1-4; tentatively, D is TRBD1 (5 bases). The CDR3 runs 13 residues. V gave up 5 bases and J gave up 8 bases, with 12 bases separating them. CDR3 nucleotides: TGTGCCAGCAGTCCGGGGGGAAACGAAAAACTGTTTTTT. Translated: CASSPGGNEKLFF.

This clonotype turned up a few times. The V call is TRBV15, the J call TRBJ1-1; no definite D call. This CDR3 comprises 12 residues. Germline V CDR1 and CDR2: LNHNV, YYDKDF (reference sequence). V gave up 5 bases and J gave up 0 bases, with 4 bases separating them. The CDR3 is CATSGLNTEAFF. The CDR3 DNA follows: TGTGCCACCAGCGGGTTGAACACTGAAGCTTTCTTT.

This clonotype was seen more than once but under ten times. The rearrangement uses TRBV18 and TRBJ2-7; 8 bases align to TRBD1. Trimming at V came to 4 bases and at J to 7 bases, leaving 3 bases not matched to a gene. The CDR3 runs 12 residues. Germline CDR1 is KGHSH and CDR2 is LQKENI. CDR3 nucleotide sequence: TGTGCCAGCTCACTCACAGGGGGTGAGCAGTACGTC. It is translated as CASSLTGGEQYV.

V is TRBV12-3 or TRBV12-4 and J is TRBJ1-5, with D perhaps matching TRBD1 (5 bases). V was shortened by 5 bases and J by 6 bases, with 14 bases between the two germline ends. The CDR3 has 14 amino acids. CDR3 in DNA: TGTGCCAGCAGTCCGGTGGGGCCAGGTCAGCCCCAGCATTTT. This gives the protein CASSPVGPGQPQHF.

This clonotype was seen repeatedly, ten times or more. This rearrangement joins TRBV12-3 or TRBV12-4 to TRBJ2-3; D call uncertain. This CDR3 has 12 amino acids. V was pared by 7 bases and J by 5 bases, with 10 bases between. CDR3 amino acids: CASIQTGDTQYF. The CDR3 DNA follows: TGTGCCAGCATCCAGACGGGAGATACGCAGTATTTT.

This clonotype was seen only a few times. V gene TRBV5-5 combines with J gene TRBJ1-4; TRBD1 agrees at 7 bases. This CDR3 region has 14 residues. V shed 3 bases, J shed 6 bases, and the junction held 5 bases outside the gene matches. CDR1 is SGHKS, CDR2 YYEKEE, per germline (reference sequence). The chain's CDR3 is CASSYRQGDEKLFF. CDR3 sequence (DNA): TGTGCCAGCAGCTACCGACAGGGCGATGAAAAACTGTTTTTT.

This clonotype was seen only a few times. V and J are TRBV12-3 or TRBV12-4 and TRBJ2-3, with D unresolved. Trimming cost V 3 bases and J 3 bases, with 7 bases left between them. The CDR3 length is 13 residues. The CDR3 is CASSFKQTDTQYF. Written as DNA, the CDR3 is TGTGCCAGCAGTTTTAAGCAGACAGATACGCAGTATTTT.

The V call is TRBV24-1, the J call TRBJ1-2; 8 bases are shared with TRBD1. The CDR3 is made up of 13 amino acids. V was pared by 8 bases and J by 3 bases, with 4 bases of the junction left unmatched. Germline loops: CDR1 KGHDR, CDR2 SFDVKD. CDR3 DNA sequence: TGTGCCACCAACGGACAGGGCGACTATGGCTACACCTTC. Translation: CATNGQGDYGYTF.

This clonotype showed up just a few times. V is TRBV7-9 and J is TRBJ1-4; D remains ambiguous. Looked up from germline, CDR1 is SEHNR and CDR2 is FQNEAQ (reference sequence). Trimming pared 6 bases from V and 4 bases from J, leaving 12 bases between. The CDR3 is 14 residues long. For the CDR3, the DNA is TGTGCCAGCAGTCCCCCGCTCGGTAATGAAAAACTGTTTTTT. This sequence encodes CASSPPLGNEKLFF. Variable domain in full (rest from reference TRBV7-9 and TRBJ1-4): DTGVSQNPRHKITKRGQNVTFRCDPISEHNRLYWYRQTLGQGPEFLTYFQNEAQLEKSRLLSDRFSAERPKGSFSTLEIQRTEQGDSAMYLCASSPPLGNEKLFFGSGTQLSVL.

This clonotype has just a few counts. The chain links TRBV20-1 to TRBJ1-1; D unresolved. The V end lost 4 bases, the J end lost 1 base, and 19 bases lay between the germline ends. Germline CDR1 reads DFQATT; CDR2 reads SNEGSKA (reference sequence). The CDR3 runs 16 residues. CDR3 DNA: TGCAGTGCTACCTCGGCAGCCAAGAGTGCGAACACTGAAGCTTTCTTT. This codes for CSATSAAKSANTEAFF.

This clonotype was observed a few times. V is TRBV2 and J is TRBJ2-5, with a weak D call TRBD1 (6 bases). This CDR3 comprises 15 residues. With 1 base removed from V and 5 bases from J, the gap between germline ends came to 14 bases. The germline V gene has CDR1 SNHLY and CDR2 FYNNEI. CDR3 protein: CASSEGLGGDETQYF. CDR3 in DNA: TGTGCCAGCAGTGAAGGCCTAGGGGGAGATGAGACCCAGTACTTC.

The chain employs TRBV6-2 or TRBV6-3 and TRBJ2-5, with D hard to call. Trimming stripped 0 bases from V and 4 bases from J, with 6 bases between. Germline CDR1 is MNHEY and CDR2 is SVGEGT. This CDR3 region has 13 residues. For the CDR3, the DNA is TGTGCCAGCAGTTACTCCTGGAGAGAGACCCAGTACTTC. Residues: CASSYSWRETQYF.

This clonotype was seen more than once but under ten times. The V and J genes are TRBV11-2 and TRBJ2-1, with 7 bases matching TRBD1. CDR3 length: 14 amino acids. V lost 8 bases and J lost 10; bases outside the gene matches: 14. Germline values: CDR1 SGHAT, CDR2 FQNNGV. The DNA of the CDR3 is TGTGCCAGCGCTCCAGACAGGGCCCGGAACGAGCAGTTCTTC. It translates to CASAPDRARNEQFF.

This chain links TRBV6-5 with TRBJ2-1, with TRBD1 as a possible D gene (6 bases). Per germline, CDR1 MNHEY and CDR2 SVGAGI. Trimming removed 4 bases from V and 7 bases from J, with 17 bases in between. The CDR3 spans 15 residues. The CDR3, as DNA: TGTGCCAGCAGTTCAGGGGCCGTTGCTTGGAATGAGCAGTTCTTC. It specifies CASSSGAVAWNEQFF.

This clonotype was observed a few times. CDR3 sequence: CASARSEHTGELFF. The CDR3 coding sequence is TGTGCCAGCGCACGATCCGAACACACCGGGGAGCTGTTTTTT. The chain carries TRBV2 and TRBJ2-2; D gene unclear. Trimming took off 8 bases at V and 3 bases at J, with 13 bases between the two ends. The germline V gene has CDR1 SNHLY and CDR2 FYNNEI. This CDR3 has 14 amino acids.

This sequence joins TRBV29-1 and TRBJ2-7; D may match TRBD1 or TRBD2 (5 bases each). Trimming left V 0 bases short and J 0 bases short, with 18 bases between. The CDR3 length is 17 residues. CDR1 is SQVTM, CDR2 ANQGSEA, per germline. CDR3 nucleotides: TGCAGCGTTGAAGAGAGGGGTGGCAGAAGAAGCTCCTACGAGCAGTACTTC. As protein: CSVEERGGRRSSYEQYF.

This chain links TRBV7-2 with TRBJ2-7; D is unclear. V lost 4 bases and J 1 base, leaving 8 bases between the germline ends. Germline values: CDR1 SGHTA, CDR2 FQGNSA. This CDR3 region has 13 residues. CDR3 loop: CASSSIGSYEQYF. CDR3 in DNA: TGTGCCAGCAGCTCAATAGGGTCCTACGAGCAGTACTTC. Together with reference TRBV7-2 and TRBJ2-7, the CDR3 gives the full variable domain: GAGVSQSPSNKVTEKGKDVELRCDPISGHTALYWYRQSLGQGLEFLIYFQGNSAPDKSGLPSDRFSAERTGGSVSTLTIQRTQQEDSAVYLCASSSIGSYEQYFGPGTRLTVT.

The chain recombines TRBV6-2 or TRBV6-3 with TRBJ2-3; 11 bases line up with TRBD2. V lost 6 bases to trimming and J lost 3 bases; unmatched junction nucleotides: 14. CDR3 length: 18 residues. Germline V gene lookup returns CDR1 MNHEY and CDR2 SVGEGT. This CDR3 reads CASRPRGSGGGRTDTQYF. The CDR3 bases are TGTGCCAGCAGACCCCGCGGTAGCGGGGGGGGTAGGACAGATACGCAGTATTTT.